A selection of T cell receptor beta chains follows, all from one sample in a study of shared clonotypes between healthy human individuals. Using immunoSEQ multiplex PCR, the repertoire was profiled, and TCRdb retains in-frame clones only, with some absent. The sample holds about 2.1 million clones, approximately 92% seen once. The sequencing input was naive CD8+ T cells from PBMCs. The receptors originated from a man younger than 35 in good health. Some clones in this sample may be carry-over from other donors' samples. Each CDR3 is given with its conserved first and last residue. The order of the fields is D gene, clone size, J gene, V gene, CDR3 DNA, CDR3 protein. D genes are given only for firm matches. The listing skips clone size in some rows; elsewhere it reads once, few, many or a size class.

D gene: NA
clone size: NA
J gene: TRBJ2-5
V gene: TRBV4-1
CDR3 DNA: TGCGCCAGCAGCCAAGATGACGAAGAGACCCAGTACTTC
CDR3 protein: CASSQDDEETQYF

D gene: NA
clone size: NA
J gene: TRBJ2-7
V gene: TRBV19
CDR3 DNA: TGTGCCAGTAGTCAAGGACTAAACCCGCGCGAGCAGTACTTC
CDR3 protein: CASSQGLNPREQYF

D gene: NA
clone size: NA
J gene: TRBJ1-2
V gene: TRBV28
CDR3 DNA: TGTGCCAGCAGTCCAAGGTCCTATGGCTACACCTTC
CDR3 protein: CASSPRSYGYTF

D gene: TRBD2
clone size: NA
J gene: TRBJ2-7
V gene: TRBV29-1
CDR3 DNA: TGCAGCGTTAGCGGGAGGGCCTCCTACGAGCAGTACTTC
CDR3 protein: CSVSGRASYEQYF

D gene: NA
clone size: once
J gene: TRBJ1-2
V gene: TRBV6-5
CDR3 DNA: TGTGCCAGCAGTCTCGGGACGGGAGGCTACACCTTC
CDR3 protein: CASSLGTGGYTF

D gene: TRBD1
clone size: NA
J gene: TRBJ1-2
V gene: TRBV19
CDR3 DNA: TGTGCCAGTAGTCCGTACAGGGGGGCGCGGGATGGCTACACCTTC
CDR3 protein: CASSPYRGARDGYTF

D gene: NA
clone size: NA
J gene: TRBJ1-1
V gene: TRBV27
CDR3 DNA: TGTGCCAGCAGCCGCACCCACAGTGGCACTGAAGCTTTCTTT
CDR3 protein: CASSRTHSGTEAFF

D gene: NA
clone size: NA
J gene: TRBJ2-3
V gene: TRBV7-7
CDR3 DNA: TGTGCCAGCAGCTCGTCTCCCTACCCCGCGACAGATACGCAGTATTTT
CDR3 protein: CASSSSPYPATDTQYF

D gene: NA
clone size: NA
J gene: TRBJ2-7
V gene: TRBV13
CDR3 DNA: TGTGCCAGCAGTTCTCCGGGACACCTCTCCTACGAGCAGTACTTC
CDR3 protein: CASSSPGHLSYEQYF

D gene: TRBD1
clone size: NA
J gene: TRBJ2-1
V gene: TRBV28
CDR3 DNA: TGTGCCAGCAGAACGGGACAGATGGGAACTGAGCAGTTCTTC
CDR3 protein: CASRTGQMGTEQFF

D gene: TRBD2
clone size: NA
J gene: TRBJ2-2
V gene: TRBV7-8
CDR3 DNA: TGTGCCAGCAGCTTCGTCCGGGGGACTAGCGGGAGGGCCTACACCGGGGAGCTGTTTTTT
CDR3 protein: CASSFVRGTSGRAYTGELFF

D gene: NA
clone size: NA
J gene: TRBJ1-2
V gene: TRBV7-9
CDR3 DNA: TGTGCCAGCAGCTTCGTTAACCAGGGGAGGGATGGCTACACCTTC
CDR3 protein: CASSFVNQGRDGYTF

D gene: TRBD2
clone size: NA
J gene: TRBJ2-2
V gene: TRBV6-5
CDR3 DNA: TGTGCCAGCAGTTACACGGGAGGTCCGAACACCGGGGAGCTGTTTTTT
CDR3 protein: CASSYTGGPNTGELFF

D gene: TRBD1
clone size: NA
J gene: TRBJ2-7
V gene: TRBV27
CDR3 DNA: TGTGCCAGCAGTCCTCGACAGGGGGCTTGGGAGCAGTACTTC
CDR3 protein: CASSPRQGAWEQYF

D gene: NA
clone size: NA
J gene: TRBJ2-5
V gene: TRBV13
CDR3 DNA: TGTGCCAGCAGCTTAGGGGACGACTCGCAAGAGACCCAGTACTTC
CDR3 protein: CASSLGDDSQETQYF

D gene: NA
clone size: few
J gene: TRBJ1-1
V gene: TRBV9
CDR3 DNA: TGTGCCAGCAGCGTAGCTGGGAGCGTCACTGAAGCTTTCTTT
CDR3 protein: CASSVAGSVTEAFF

D gene: TRBD2
clone size: NA
J gene: TRBJ2-1
V gene: TRBV11-3
CDR3 DNA: TGTGCCAGCAGCTGGGGGGGGAATGAGCAGTTCTTC
CDR3 protein: CASSWGGNEQFF

D gene: NA
clone size: once
J gene: TRBJ1-5
V gene: TRBV6-1
CDR3 DNA: TGTGCCAGCAGTGACGTATCGGGCCAGCCCCAGCATTTT
CDR3 protein: CASSDVSGQPQHF

D gene: NA
clone size: NA
J gene: TRBJ2-7
V gene: TRBV5-1
CDR3 DNA: TGCGCCAGCAGCTTGGGCAGTAGCGACGAGCAGTACTTC
CDR3 protein: CASSLGSSDEQYF

D gene: NA
clone size: NA
J gene: TRBJ1-6
V gene: TRBV25-1
CDR3 DNA: TGTGCCAGCAGAAAGAGTCCGGACGGTGATAATTCACCCCTCCACTTT
CDR3 protein: CASRKSPDGDNSPLHF

D gene: TRBD2
clone size: NA
J gene: TRBJ2-7
V gene: TRBV25-1
CDR3 DNA: TGTGCCAGCACCCCCCGGGCACTAGCGGGTAGGGGCGAGCAGTACTTC
CDR3 protein: CASTPRALAGRGEQYF

D gene: NA
clone size: NA
J gene: TRBJ2-3
V gene: TRBV10-1
CDR3 DNA: TGCGCCAGCAGTGAGTCCCCTAGTGATACGCAGTATTTT
CDR3 protein: CASSESPSDTQYF

D gene: NA
clone size: once
J gene: TRBJ2-7
V gene: TRBV28
CDR3 DNA: TGTGCCAGCAGTTTGTCCAGGGAAGGGAGCGGGTACGAGCAGTACTTC
CDR3 protein: CASSLSREGSGYEQYF

D gene: TRBD2
clone size: NA
J gene: TRBJ2-1
V gene: TRBV5-4
CDR3 DNA: TGTGCCAGCAGCTTGAGACCAGGAGCGGGAGGACCCTGGGATGAGCAGTTCTTC
CDR3 protein: CASSLRPGAGGPWDEQFF

D gene: TRBD2
clone size: NA
J gene: TRBJ2-3
V gene: TRBV27
CDR3 DNA: TGTGCCAGCAGTCGGACTAGCGGGAGCCGAGATACGCAGTATTTT
CDR3 protein: CASSRTSGSRDTQYF

D gene: NA
clone size: NA
J gene: TRBJ1-4
V gene: TRBV11-2
CDR3 DNA: TGTGCCAGCAGCCCATGGGGGTCCGCAACTAATGAAAAACTGTTTTTT
CDR3 protein: CASSPWGSATNEKLFF

D gene: TRBD2
clone size: NA
J gene: TRBJ2-1
V gene: TRBV5-1
CDR3 DNA: TGCGCCAGCAGCCCAGGACTAGCGGGAGGCTCCTACAATGAGCAGTTCTTC
CDR3 protein: CASSPGLAGGSYNEQFF

D gene: NA
clone size: NA
J gene: TRBJ2-7
V gene: TRBV4-3
CDR3 DNA: TGCGCCAGCAGCCAGAGGTCCGGAGGAGCCTACGAGCAGTACTTC
CDR3 protein: CASSQRSGGAYEQYF

D gene: NA
clone size: NA
J gene: TRBJ2-1
V gene: TRBV19
CDR3 DNA: TGTGCCAGTAGTATAGGATCGATAGCATCTCTTCCTGAGCAGTTCTTC
CDR3 protein: CASSIGSIASLPEQFF

D gene: NA
clone size: NA
J gene: TRBJ2-1
V gene: TRBV4-2
CDR3 DNA: TGTGCCAGCAGCCAAGGCGTCCTAGCCAAATACTCCTACAATGAGCAGTTCTTC
CDR3 protein: CASSQGVLAKYSYNEQFF

D gene: TRBD1
clone size: NA
J gene: TRBJ2-2
V gene: TRBV27
CDR3 DNA: TGTGCCACCAACGACAGGGGGCGAACCGGGGAGCTGTTTTTT
CDR3 protein: CATNDRGRTGELFF

D gene: TRBD2
clone size: NA
J gene: TRBJ2-7
V gene: TRBV6-1
CDR3 DNA: TGTGCCAGCAGTGAAAATCTAGCGGGAGACTACGAGCAGTACTTC
CDR3 protein: CASSENLAGDYEQYF

D gene: NA
clone size: NA
J gene: TRBJ2-7
V gene: TRBV6-5
CDR3 DNA: TGTGCCAGCAGTTACTTCGGCCGTTCCTACGAGCAGTACTTC
CDR3 protein: CASSYFGRSYEQYF

D gene: NA
clone size: NA
J gene: TRBJ2-2
V gene: TRBV5-6
CDR3 DNA: TGTGCCAGCAGCTTGGTTCAGCCCCCCACCGGGGAGCTGTTTTTT
CDR3 protein: CASSLVQPPTGELFF

D gene: TRBD1
clone size: NA
J gene: TRBJ2-1
V gene: TRBV7-9
CDR3 DNA: TGTGCCAGCAGCTCCAGGACAGGGGTCGTTAACTACAATGAGCAGTTCTTC
CDR3 protein: CASSSRTGVVNYNEQFF

D gene: NA
clone size: NA
J gene: TRBJ2-2
V gene: TRBV9
CDR3 DNA: TGTGCCAGCAGCGTAGCAGGCGCCCCGACCTGGAGAGCGAACACCGGGGAGCTGTTTTTT
CDR3 protein: CASSVAGAPTWRANTGELFF

D gene: NA
clone size: NA
J gene: TRBJ1-2
V gene: TRBV7-9
CDR3 DNA: TGTGCCAGCAGCTTAATGCCGGCCCGGAGGGCCTATGGCTACACCTTC
CDR3 protein: CASSLMPARRAYGYTF

D gene: NA
clone size: NA
J gene: TRBJ1-5
V gene: TRBV10-1
CDR3 DNA: TGCGCCAGCAGTAATCTCGATAGCAATCAGCCCCAGCATTTT
CDR3 protein: CASSNLDSNQPQHF

D gene: TRBD2
clone size: NA
J gene: TRBJ2-1
V gene: TRBV7-2
CDR3 DNA: TGTGCCAGCAGCGTACTAGCGGCCTACAATGAGCAGTTCTTC
CDR3 protein: CASSVLAAYNEQFF

D gene: NA
clone size: NA
J gene: TRBJ1-5
V gene: TRBV19
CDR3 DNA: TGTGCCAGTACTAAAACGGGTAGCAATCAGCCCCAGCATTTT
CDR3 protein: CASTKTGSNQPQHF

D gene: NA
clone size: once
J gene: TRBJ2-7
V gene: TRBV9
CDR3 DNA: TGTGCCAGCAGCGTCCAGGGCTCCTACGAGCAGTACTTC
CDR3 protein: CASSVQGSYEQYF

D gene: TRBD2
clone size: once
J gene: TRBJ2-1
V gene: TRBV5-1
CDR3 DNA: TGCGCCAGCAGCTCCGGACTAGCGGGTAATTACAATGAGCAGTTCTTC
CDR3 protein: CASSSGLAGNYNEQFF

D gene: NA
clone size: NA
J gene: TRBJ2-7
V gene: TRBV7-9
CDR3 DNA: TGTGCCAGCAGCTTAGTTGCAGGGGACGAGCAGTACTTC
CDR3 protein: CASSLVAGDEQYF

D gene: NA
clone size: NA
J gene: TRBJ2-1
V gene: TRBV7-8
CDR3 DNA: TGTGCCAGCAGCTTAGGGCCTACCAGTGAGCAGTTCTTC
CDR3 protein: CASSLGPTSEQFF

D gene: NA
clone size: NA
J gene: TRBJ2-7
V gene: TRBV7-9
CDR3 DNA: TGTGCCAGCAGCTTAGGGCCGCAGGGACGGACGTACGAGCAGTACTTC
CDR3 protein: CASSLGPQGRTYEQYF

D gene: TRBD1
clone size: once
J gene: TRBJ2-2
V gene: TRBV7-6
CDR3 DNA: TGTGCCAGCAGCCAGACAGGGGCGGTGGGGGAGCTGTTTTTT
CDR3 protein: CASSQTGAVGELFF

D gene: TRBD2
clone size: NA
J gene: TRBJ2-7
V gene: TRBV19
CDR3 DNA: TGTGCCAGTAGTATAGATAGCGGGAGAGGAGGTGAGCAGTACTTC
CDR3 protein: CASSIDSGRGGEQYF

D gene: TRBD2
clone size: NA
J gene: TRBJ2-1
V gene: TRBV7-9
CDR3 DNA: TGTGCCAGCAGCTTACCCCCCACGGGAGGGGAACCCTACAATGAGCAGTTCTTC
CDR3 protein: CASSLPPTGGEPYNEQFF

D gene: TRBD1
clone size: NA
J gene: TRBJ2-1
V gene: TRBV4-2
CDR3 DNA: TGTGCCAGCAGCCGTGGGACAGGGAATGTTTATGAGCAGTTCTTC
CDR3 protein: CASSRGTGNVYEQFF

D gene: NA
clone size: NA
J gene: TRBJ1-5
V gene: TRBV12-2
CDR3 DNA: TGTGCAAGTCGCTTAGAGTACCCTAGCAATCAGCCCCAGCATTTT
CDR3 protein: CASRLEYPSNQPQHF

D gene: NA
clone size: few
J gene: TRBJ1-1
V gene: TRBV27
CDR3 DNA: TGTGCCAGCAGTACGACGGGACGGTGGGATGGAGCTTTCTTT
CDR3 protein: CASSTTGRWDGAFF

D gene: NA
clone size: NA
J gene: TRBJ1-2
V gene: TRBV18
CDR3 DNA: TGTGCCAGCTCACCACCCAGGCCCCTAGGCTACACCTTC
CDR3 protein: CASSPPRPLGYTF

D gene: TRBD1
clone size: NA
J gene: TRBJ1-1
V gene: TRBV11-2
CDR3 DNA: TGTGCCAGCAGCCCTACAGGGGAGGAAGCTTTCTTT
CDR3 protein: CASSPTGEEAFF

D gene: TRBD1
clone size: NA
J gene: TRBJ2-7
V gene: TRBV9
CDR3 DNA: TGTGCCAGCAGCGCGGGACCGGGACAGGGGGCCGAGCAGTACTTC
CDR3 protein: CASSAGPGQGAEQYF

D gene: NA
clone size: NA
J gene: TRBJ2-3
V gene: TRBV28
CDR3 DNA: TGTGCCAGCAGTCCGAATCAAGTGGACTTGCAGTATTTT
CDR3 protein: CASSPNQVDLQYF